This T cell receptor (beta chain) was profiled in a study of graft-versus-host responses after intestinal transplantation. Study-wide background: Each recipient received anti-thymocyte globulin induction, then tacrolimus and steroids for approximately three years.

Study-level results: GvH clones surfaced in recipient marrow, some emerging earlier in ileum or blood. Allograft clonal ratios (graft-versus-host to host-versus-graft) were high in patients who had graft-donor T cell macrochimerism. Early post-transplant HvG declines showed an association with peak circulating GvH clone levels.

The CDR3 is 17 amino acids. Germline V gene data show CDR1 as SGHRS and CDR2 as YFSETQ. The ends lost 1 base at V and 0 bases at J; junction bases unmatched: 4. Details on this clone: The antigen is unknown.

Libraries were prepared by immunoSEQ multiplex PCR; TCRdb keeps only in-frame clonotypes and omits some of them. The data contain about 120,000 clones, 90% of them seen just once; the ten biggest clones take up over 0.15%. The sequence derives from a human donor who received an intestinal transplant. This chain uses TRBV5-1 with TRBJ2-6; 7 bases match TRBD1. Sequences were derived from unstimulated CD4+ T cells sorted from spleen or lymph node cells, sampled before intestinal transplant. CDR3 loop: CASSLLGTASGANVLTF. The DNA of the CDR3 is TGCGCCAGCAGCTTGTTAGGGACAGCCTCTGGGGCCAACGTCCTGACTTTC.